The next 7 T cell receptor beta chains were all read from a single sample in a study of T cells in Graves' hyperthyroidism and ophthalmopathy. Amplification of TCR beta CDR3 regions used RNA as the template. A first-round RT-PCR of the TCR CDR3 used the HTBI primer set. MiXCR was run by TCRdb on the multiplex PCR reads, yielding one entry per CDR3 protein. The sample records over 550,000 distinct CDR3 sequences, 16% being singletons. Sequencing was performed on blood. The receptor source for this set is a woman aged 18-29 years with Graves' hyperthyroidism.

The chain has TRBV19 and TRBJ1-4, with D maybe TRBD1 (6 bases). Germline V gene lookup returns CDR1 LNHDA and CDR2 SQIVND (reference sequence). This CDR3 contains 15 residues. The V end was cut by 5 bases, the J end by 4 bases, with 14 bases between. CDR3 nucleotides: TGTGCCAGTAGTTCAACCGGGACATTTAATGAAAAACTGTTTTTT. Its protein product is CASSSTGTFNEKLFF.

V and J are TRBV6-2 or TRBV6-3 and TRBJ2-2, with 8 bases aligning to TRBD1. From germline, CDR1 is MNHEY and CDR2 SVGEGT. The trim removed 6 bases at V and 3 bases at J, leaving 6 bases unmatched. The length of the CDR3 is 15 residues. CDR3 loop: CASRPRGPDTGELFF. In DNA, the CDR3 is TGTGCCAGCAGGCCCAGGGGGCCGGACACCGGGGAGCTGTTTTTT.

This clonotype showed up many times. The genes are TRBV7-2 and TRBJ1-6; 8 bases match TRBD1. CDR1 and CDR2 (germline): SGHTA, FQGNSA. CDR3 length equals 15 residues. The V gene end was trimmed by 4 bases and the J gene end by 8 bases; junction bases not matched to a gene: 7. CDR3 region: CASSSGQGAHSPLHF. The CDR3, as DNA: TGTGCCAGCAGCTCCGGACAGGGAGCGCATTCACCCCTCCACTTT.

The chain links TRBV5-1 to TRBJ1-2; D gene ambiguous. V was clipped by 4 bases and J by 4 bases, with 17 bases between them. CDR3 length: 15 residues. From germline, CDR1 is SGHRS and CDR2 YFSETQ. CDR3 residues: CASSLVPRRAYGYTF. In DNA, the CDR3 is TGCGCCAGCAGCCTCGTCCCCAGGAGGGCCTATGGCTACACCTTC.

CDR3 in DNA: TGTGCCAGCAGTTTTCTAGCTTTGGGGACAGATACGCAGTATTTT. The encoded protein is CASSFLALGTDTQYF. The rearrangement links TRBV28 to TRBJ2-3; perhaps TRBD2 as D (5 bases). CDR3 length equals 15 residues. In germline, CDR1 is MDHEN, CDR2 SYDVKM. Trimming removed 3 bases at V and 3 bases at J, with 13 bases between.

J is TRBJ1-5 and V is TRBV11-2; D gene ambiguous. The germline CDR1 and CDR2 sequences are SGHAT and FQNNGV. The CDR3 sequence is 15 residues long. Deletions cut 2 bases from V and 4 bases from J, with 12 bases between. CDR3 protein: CASSLSTAPNQPQHF. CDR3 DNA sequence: TGTGCCAGCAGCTTATCTACAGCTCCGAATCAGCCCCAGCATTTT.

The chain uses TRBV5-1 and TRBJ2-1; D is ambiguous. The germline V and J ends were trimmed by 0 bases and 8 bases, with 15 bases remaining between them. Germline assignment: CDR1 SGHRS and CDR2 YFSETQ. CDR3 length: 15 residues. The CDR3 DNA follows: TGCGCCAGCAGCTTGGGCACCACTCGGTACGATGAGCAGTTCTTC. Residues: CASSLGTTRYDEQFF.